This T cell receptor beta chain was sequenced for a study of T cell repertoires in cytomegalovirus infection. Study context: The public TCR beta signatures pointed to both CMV infection and matching HLA type.

Whole-study findings and limits: Predominance within the ex vivo response was attributable to HLA-C-restricted CMV-specific TCR beta clonotypes.

The CDR3 covers 15 residues. Germline lookup yields CDR1 MNHEY and CDR2 SVGAGI. Using its own MiXCR run on the reads, TCRdb lists one record per CDR3 protein. The data show nearly 650,000 distinct CDR3 sequences, approximately 24% seen once. A word on this clonotype: Its target is unknown. Compared with germline, one end of the junction differs, possibly owing to a read error.

The sequence derives from a human donor in good health (CMV status not recorded). Some clones in this sample may be carry-over from other donors' samples. The chain couples TRBV6-5 to TRBJ1-5; weak D call: TRBD1 (6 bases). Source material: CD8+ T cells from PBMCs. CDR3 in DNA: TGTGCCAGCAATTACGGGGGCAGGTCACATCAGCCCCAGCATTTT. Its translation: CASNYGGRSHQPQHF.